What follows are 24 T cell receptor beta chains derived from one specimen sequenced in a study of control samples from healthy donors and cancer patients. Some clones are missing from TCRdb's copy, which holds only in-frame ones; the method was immunoSEQ multiplex PCR. This table holds some 120,000 clones, 80% to 90% found once. Sequences were obtained from PBMCs. These receptors were taken from a woman in her forties or fifties with colorectal cancer.

The rearrangement joins TRBV9 to TRBJ2-3, with D unresolved. Germline V CDR1 and CDR2: SGDLS, YYNGEE. V lost 0 bases and J lost 3, with 2 bases in between. The CDR3 runs to 12 residues. The CDR3 DNA reads as TGTGCCAGCAGCGTAGATACAGATACGCAGTATTTT. Translating it yields CASSVDTDTQYF.

The chain uses TRBV3-1 (or the pseudogene TRBV3-2) and TRBJ1-5, with D perhaps matching TRBD1 (6 bases). The CDR3 contains 14 residues. Trimming left V 4 bases short and J 8 bases short, with 15 bases between. The germline gives CDR1 LGHDT, CDR2 YNNKEL (reference sequence). In nucleotides, the CDR3 is TGTGCCAGCAGCCGATCGACAGGATCTGAGCCCCAGCATTTT. Translating it yields CASSRSTGSEPQHF.

The rearrangement joins TRBV7-8 to TRBJ1-3; weak D call: TRBD1 (6 bases). The V end lost 5 bases, the J end lost 0 bases, and 14 bases lay between the germline ends. The CDR3 spans 16 residues. Looked up from germline, CDR1 is SGHVS and CDR2 is FQNEAQ. The chain's CDR3 is CASSLGRGSSGNTIYF. As DNA, the CDR3 is TGTGCCAGCAGCCTGGGCAGGGGAAGCTCTGGAAACACCATATATTTT. The variable domain in full, completed from reference TRBV7-8 and TRBJ1-3, reads GAGVSQSPRYKVAKRGQDVALRCDPISGHVSLFWYQQALGQGPEFLTYFQNEAQLDKSGLPSDRFFAERPEGSVSTLKIQRTQQEDSAVYLCASSLGRGSSGNTIYFGEGSWLTVV.

The chain carries TRBV28 and TRBJ1-1; 9 bases are shared with TRBD1. The CDR3 covers 19 residues. The junction had 23 bases not matched to a gene; V was cut back by 6 bases and J by 6 bases. CDR1 MDHEN and CDR2 SYDVKM come from the germline V gene. CDR3 sequence: CASSRVPGTGSTGGAEAFF. CDR3 DNA: TGTGCCAGCAGCCGAGTACCCGGGACAGGGTCTACTGGCGGGGCTGAAGCTTTCTTT.

J is TRBJ2-7 and V is TRBV5-1; no clear D gene. V dropped 4 bases and J dropped 5 bases, with 25 bases sitting between them. This CDR3 contains 17 residues. Germline lookup yields CDR1 SGHRS and CDR2 YFSETQ. The CDR3 bases are TGCGCCAGCAGCCCCACCTCTTTGAACGGCGCTTACGACGAGCAGTACTTC. It encodes CASSPTSLNGAYDEQYF.

The V call is TRBV3-1 (or the pseudogene TRBV3-2), the J call TRBJ2-7; D gene ambiguous. Trimming removed 6 bases at V and 7 bases at J, with 7 bases between. The CDR3 sequence is 10 residues long. Germline CDR1 reads LGHDT; CDR2 reads YNNKEL (reference sequence). CDR3 protein: CASSGEEQYF. CDR3 bases: TGTGCCAGCAGTGGCGAGGAGCAGTACTTC.

The V and J genes are TRBV5-1 and TRBJ1-4; D remains ambiguous. There are 14 residues in the CDR3. V was trimmed by 4 bases and J by 8 bases, leaving 15 bases between them. CDR1 is SGHRS, CDR2 YFSETQ, per germline. The CDR3 reads CASSPPAAREKLFF. CDR3 DNA sequence: TGCGCCAGCAGCCCTCCCGCGGCGAGGGAAAAACTGTTTTTT.

The chain combines TRBV14 with TRBJ2-2, with 7 bases matching TRBD2. There are 16 residues in the CDR3. V lost 4 bases, J lost 0 bases, and 5 bases stayed unmatched. Germline assignment: CDR1 SGHDN and CDR2 FVKESK. The CDR3 bases are TGTGCCAGCAGCCTCCTAGCGGAACCGAACACCGGGGAGCTGTTTTTT. Residues: CASSLLAEPNTGELFF.

The chain has TRBV25-1 and TRBJ2-1; tentatively, D is TRBD2 (6 bases). Trimming left V 6 bases short and J 2 bases short, with 14 bases between. The V gene's germline CDR1 is MGHDK and CDR2 SYGVNS. This CDR3 has 15 residues. The CDR3, as DNA: TGTGCCAGCAGCACGCGGGGTAGAACCTACAATGAGCAGTTCTTC. It encodes CASSTRGRTYNEQFF.

The V gene is TRBV19, the J gene TRBJ2-2, with D uncertain. This CDR3 comprises 17 residues. Germline lookup yields CDR1 LNHDA and CDR2 SQIVND (reference sequence). V lost 5 bases, J lost 1 base, and 17 bases lay in between. CDR3 DNA sequence: TGTGCCAGTAGTCCAGGTTTCGAAAGACTGAACACCGGGGAGCTGTTTTTT. Translation: CASSPGFERLNTGELFF.

The chain links TRBV10-3 to TRBJ1-2; D is unclear. Germline lookup yields CDR1 ENHRY and CDR2 SYGVKD. The CDR3 loop spans 14 amino acids. V lost 10 bases and J lost 3, with 18 bases in between. This chain's CDR3 is CATGLFGEHYGYTF. As DNA, the CDR3 is TGTGCCACAGGCCTTTTCGGGGAGCACTATGGCTACACCTTC.

The chain couples TRBV7-8 to TRBJ2-7, with 10 nucleotides matching TRBD1. Germline CDR1 SGHVS, CDR2 FQNEAQ. V lost 3 bases and J lost 2; bases outside the gene matches: 13. This CDR3 contains 18 residues. CDR3 region: CASSLTTGTGDRAYEQYF. In DNA, the CDR3 is TGTGCCAGCAGCTTGACAACCGGGACAGGGGATCGGGCCTACGAGCAGTACTTC.

The J gene is TRBJ2-7, the V gene TRBV9; 8 bases map to TRBD2. Germline CDR1 reads SGDLS; CDR2 reads YYNGEE. J gave up 6 bases and V 4 bases, and 9 bases lay outside the gene matches. This CDR3 contains 14 residues. The CDR3 sequence: CASSLSGTSVEQYF. DNA for the CDR3: TGTGCCAGCAGCCTATCAGGGACTAGTGTCGAGCAGTACTTC.

V and J are TRBV5-1 and TRBJ1-2; D is unclear. Germline-derived CDR1 and CDR2 are SGHRS and YFSETQ. Trimming took off 4 bases at V and 1 base at J, with 14 bases between the two ends. The CDR3 length is 15 residues. The CDR3 here is CASSHASSINYGYTF. The DNA of the CDR3 is TGCGCCAGCAGCCATGCCTCATCCATTAACTATGGCTACACCTTC.

The chain is built from TRBV5-1 and TRBJ2-4; no definite D call. The CDR3 consists of 14 residues. Deletions cut 4 bases from V and 0 bases from J, with 8 bases between. Germline assignment: CDR1 SGHRS and CDR2 YFSETQ. The CDR3 protein is CASSPEIAKNIQYF. DNA for the CDR3: TGCGCCAGCAGCCCCGAGATAGCCAAAAACATTCAGTACTTC.

A note on this clone: A read error may produce the germline difference seen at one junction end. V and J are TRBV9 and TRBJ2-2; no clear D gene. CDR1 SGDLS and CDR2 YYNGEE come from the germline V gene. The CDR3 has 13 residues. The CDR3 DNA sequence: TGTGCCAGCAGCGTAGCGAAAACCGGGGAGCTGTTTTTT. Amino acid sequence: CASSVAKTGELFF.

The chain has TRBV6-5 and TRBJ1-4, with 10 nucleotides matching TRBD1. Germline V CDR1 and CDR2: MNHEY, SVGAGI. The CDR3 runs 14 residues. Trimming at V came to 5 bases and at J to 8 bases, leaving 5 bases not matched to a gene. Written as DNA, the CDR3 is TGTGCCAGCAGTACGGACAGGGGGAGCGAAAAACTGTTTTTT. Translating it yields CASSTDRGSEKLFF.

The V and J genes are TRBV6-5 and TRBJ2-4; TRBD2 matches at 12 bases. This CDR3 is 15 amino acids long. Germline CDR1 is MNHEY and CDR2 is SVGAGI. The trim removed 8 bases at V and 9 bases at J, leaving 11 bases unmatched. The CDR3 region has the DNA TGTGCCAGCCGGGCTAGCGGGAGGGCGGCTGGCATTCAGTACTTC. Its translation is CASRASGRAAGIQYF.

The chain is built from TRBV7-2 and TRBJ1-3; D remains ambiguous. CDR1 is SGHTA, CDR2 FQGNSA, per germline. Trimming removed 5 bases at V and 6 bases at J, with 14 bases between. There are 14 residues in the CDR3. In nucleotides, the CDR3 is TGTGCCAGCAGCCGCCGGAAGGGAGAAAACACCATATATTTT. As protein: CASSRRKGENTIYF.

With regard to this clone: Different DNA sequences within this sample yield the same CDR3. This chain links TRBV18 with TRBJ1-1; D may be TRBD1 (5 bases). V was cut by 6 bases and J by 5 bases, with 19 bases left in between. Per germline, CDR1 KGHSH and CDR2 LQKENI. The CDR3 extends over 15 amino acids. The CDR3 region has the DNA TGTGCCAGCTCGCGAGGGGTGGCGGGTGAAACTGAAGCTTTCTTT. Translation: CASSRGVAGETEAFF.

V is TRBV6-5 and J is TRBJ2-2, with D hard to call. The CDR3 spans 12 residues. Trimming removed 9 bases at V and 8 bases at J, with 13 bases between. In germline, CDR1 is MNHEY, CDR2 SVGAGI. The CDR3, as DNA: TGTGCCAGTCTAGATGTTAGTGGGGAGCTGTTTTTT. Translation: CASLDVSGELFF.

The V and J genes are TRBV5-1 and TRBJ1-2; D perhaps matches TRBD1 (6 bases). From germline, CDR1 is SGHRS and CDR2 YFSETQ. The CDR3 spans 14 residues. Deletions cut 5 bases from V and 8 bases from J, with 19 bases between. CDR3 residues: CASSPTDRPLGYTF. Written as DNA, the CDR3 is TGCGCCAGCAGTCCCACGGACAGACCTCTCGGCTACACCTTC.

This chain's CDR3 is CASSLCPGQNYGYTF. In DNA, the CDR3 is TGTGCCAGCAGCCTTTGCCCGGGACAGAACTATGGCTACACCTTC. The rearrangement joins TRBV11-3 to TRBJ1-2; 7 bases map to TRBD1. The germline V gene has CDR1 SGHNT and CDR2 YENEEA. There are 15 residues in the CDR3. J gave up 2 bases and V 5 bases, and 8 bases lay outside the gene matches.

This clone was counted a single time. The rearrangement uses TRBV7-6 and TRBJ2-1; 9 bases agree with TRBD1. Germline assignment: CDR1 SGHVS and CDR2 FNYEAQ. The length of the CDR3 is 16 residues. The V gene end was trimmed by 2 bases and the J gene end by 10 bases; junction bases not matched to a gene: 12. The CDR3 DNA sequence: TGTGCCAGCAGCTTACCGCTCCGGGACAGGGTCCACGAGCAGTTCTTC. Its protein is CASSLPLRDRVHEQFF.